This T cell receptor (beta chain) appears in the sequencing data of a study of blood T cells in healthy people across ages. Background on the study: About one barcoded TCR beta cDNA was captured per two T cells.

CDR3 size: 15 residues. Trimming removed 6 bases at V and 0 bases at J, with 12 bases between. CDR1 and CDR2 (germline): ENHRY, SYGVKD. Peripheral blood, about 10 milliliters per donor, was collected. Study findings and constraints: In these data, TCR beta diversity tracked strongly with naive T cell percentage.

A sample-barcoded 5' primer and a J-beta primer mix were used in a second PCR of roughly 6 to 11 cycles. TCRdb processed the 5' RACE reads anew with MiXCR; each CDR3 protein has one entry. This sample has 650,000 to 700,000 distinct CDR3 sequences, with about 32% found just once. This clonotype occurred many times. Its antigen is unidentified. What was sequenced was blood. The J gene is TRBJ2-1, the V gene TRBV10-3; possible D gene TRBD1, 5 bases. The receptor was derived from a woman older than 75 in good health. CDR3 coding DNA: TGTGCCATCAGCCAGGGCGCAAGCTCCTACAATGAGCAGTTCTTC. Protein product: CAISQGASSYNEQFF.